The clone carrying this TCR beta chain was counted a few times. The table came from immunoSEQ multiplex PCR; TCRdb's copy has only in-frame clones and leaves some out. The top ten hold approximately 8.2% of the sample, which has 110,000 to 150,000 clones, around 86% seen once. The sample belongs to a study of blood T cell repertoires in COVID-19. Looking at the study overall: The samples span acute and convalescent COVID-19 from the United States, Italy and Spain.

The V end lost 3 bases, the J end lost 2 bases, and 10 bases lay between the germline ends. The CDR3 sequence is 14 residues long. CDR1 and CDR2 (germline): LGHNA, YSLEER. The clonotype comes from a human donor in a cohort sampled during active COVID-19. Material for sequencing was peripheral blood. This chain uses TRBV4-3 with TRBJ1-2; tentatively, D is TRBD1 (5 bases). The CDR3 DNA follows: TGCGCCAGCAGCCAGACGACAGAGAACTATGGCTACACCTTC. As protein: CASSQTTENYGYTF.